The clone carrying this T cell receptor (beta chain) has ten or more counts. Its specificity is unknown. Hyperthyroidism of Graves' type that showed no ophthalmopathy progression within 18 months was stable. Exclusion criteria comprised uncontrolled infection, other autoimmune disease, pregnancy or lactation. This sample is drawn from a study of T cells in Graves' hyperthyroidism and ophthalmopathy. Overall study results and limits: Clonotypes that were expanded in thyroid above 0.001 mostly appeared in blood too. Model-based prediction identified ophthalmopathy a median 6.5 months prior to its onset.

RNA transcripts served as the template for amplifying TCR beta CDR3 regions. With the HTBI primer set, the TCR CDR3 went through a first round of RT-PCR. TCRdb re-called the multiplex PCR reads with MiXCR, one entry per CDR3 protein. The sample lists approximately 600,000 distinct CDR3 sequences, roughly 15% occurring once. The germline V gene encodes CDR1 MNHNS and CDR2 SASEGT. V gave up 5 bases and J gave up 3 bases; unmatched junction bases: 10. The CDR3 is 16 amino acids. This chain links TRBV6-1 with TRBJ2-3; TRBD2 agrees at 8 bases. The receptor's source is a woman aged 25 to 39 with Graves' hyperthyroidism. The sample taken for sequencing was blood. CDR3 sequence (DNA): TGTGCCAGCAGTTACGAGTCCAGCGGGAGTACAGATACGCAGTATTTT. Encoded protein: CASSYESSGSTDTQYF.